The present TCR beta chain was sequenced within a study of cytomegalovirus exposure and HLA in healthy donors. Study results and caveats: About 87% or about 30% of the time was how often most TCR beta V segments were productive, according to an earlier analysis. TCR beta V- and J-gene trimming was later associated with a missense DCLRE1C variant.

A few counts support this clone. Its specificity is unknown. CDR1 SGHTA and CDR2 FQGNSA come from the germline V gene. Trimming pared 4 bases from V and 6 bases from J, leaving 13 bases between. This CDR3 region has 14 residues. 13 Jbeta primers and 60 Vbeta primers were used for the PCR. Profiled with immunoSEQ multiplex PCR; TCRdb holds only in-frame clones, not every one. The repertoire includes about 180,000 clones, approximately 80% of them detected once, and 1.3% to 1.5% sits in the top ten. The rearrangement uses TRBV7-2 and TRBJ2-1, with D perhaps TRBD2 (5 bases). The receptor comes from a girl aged 5-17 years in good health and CMV-seropositive. The sample consisted of PBMCs. This CDR3 is CASSYGLEFNEQFF. The CDR3 nucleotides are TGTGCCAGCAGCTACGGACTGGAATTCAATGAGCAGTTCTTC.